This T cell receptor beta chain was identified during a study of T cell repertoires in cytomegalovirus infection. Germline CDR1 reads MNHNS; CDR2 reads SASEGT. V lost 1 base to trimming and J lost 2 bases, with 13 bases between them. The CDR3 spans 16 residues. TCRdb ran MiXCR on the reads and lists one entry per CDR3 protein. The data show about 530,000 distinct CDR3 sequences, around a quarter seen once. The chain joins TRBV6-1 to TRBJ2-3; tentatively, D is TRBD1 (5 bases). The TCR comes from a human donor in good health (CMV status not recorded). Some clones in this sample may be carry-over from other donors' samples. The sequencing input was PBMCs. CDR3 region: CASSEGGSKYTDTQYF. In nucleotides, the CDR3 is TGTGCCAGCAGTGAAGGGGGCAGCAAGTACACAGATACGCAGTATTTT.